Sequencing of this T cell receptor beta chain was carried out in a study of T cells of healthy individuals. The CDR3 contains 13 residues. The V and J ends lost 7 bases and 4 bases respectively, with 10 bases between them. CDR1 LGHNT and CDR2 FRNRAP come from the germline V gene. TCRdb processed the 5' RACE reads anew with MiXCR; each CDR3 protein has one entry. This sample carries 90,000 to 100,000 distinct CDR3 sequences, about 16% of them seen once, and the ten largest clones take under 7.5%. This rearrangement joins TRBV12-5 to TRBJ2-2; either TRBD1 or TRBD2 may fit D (5 bases each). This TCR was sampled from a human donor in good health. The CDR3 spells CASVSGTTGELFF. Written as DNA, the CDR3 is TGTGCTAGTGTGTCAGGGACCACCGGGGAGCTGTTTTTT.